Presented here are 18 T cell receptor beta chains from one specimen sequenced in a study of regulatory T cells in long-lasting Graves disease. The sample's time point: newly diagnosed GD, antithyroid drugs for less than 3 months. RNA from PBMCs was the source of the TCR library. For TCR beta, libraries came from iRepertoire HTBI primers and Arm-PCR of CDR3 regions. MiXCR was run by TCRdb on the multiplex PCR reads, yielding one entry per CDR3 protein. The sample yields 370,000 or so distinct CDR3 sequences, 15% to 20% seen once. These same data were also listed under a study on T cells in Graves' hyperthyroidism and ophthalmopathy.

The sample in question was peripheral blood mononuclear cells (PBMCs), obtained at new diagnosis, from a patient treated with antithyroid drugs. Source of these receptors: a woman between 18 and 29 years old with Graves disease.

This clonotype was recorded at least ten times. The chain recombines TRBV2 with TRBJ2-7, with a possible D match to TRBD1 (6 bases). The CDR3 covers 14 residues. Germline V lookup: CDR1 SNHLY, CDR2 FYNNEI. Between the trimmed V and J ends, which lost 5 bases and 2 bases, there was a span of 13 bases. The CDR3 region has the DNA TGTGCCAGCAGTTCATGGACAGAAACCTACGAGCAGTACTTC. It translates to CASSSWTETYEQYF. The whole variable domain, remainder taken from reference TRBV2 and TRBJ2-7, is EPEVTQTPSHQVTQMGQEVILRCVPISNHLYFYWYRQILGQKVEFLVSFYNNEISEKSEIFDDQFSVERPDGSNFTLKIRSTKLEDSAMYFCASSSWTETYEQYFGPGTRLTVT.

This clonotype has just a few counts. The rearrangement joins TRBV5-6 to TRBJ2-3, with 13 nucleotides matching TRBD2. The junction had 6 bases not matched to a gene; V was cut back by 3 bases and J by 5 bases. The CDR3 consists of 16 residues. Germline V lookup: CDR1 SGHDT, CDR2 YYEEEE. The DNA of the CDR3 is TGTGCCAGCAGCTATACTAGCGGGGGGGCCATAGATACGCAGTATTTT. It encodes CASSYTSGGAIDTQYF.

This clonotype was recorded at least ten times. The chain joins TRBV5-1 to TRBJ1-5; TRBD1 matches at 8 bases. Germline V gives CDR1 SGHRS, CDR2 YFSETQ. J lost 9 bases, V lost 3 bases, and 8 bases had no gene match. This CDR3 contains 14 residues. Here the CDR3 DNA reads TGCGCCAGCAGCTCGGGACAGGCCGCGGGGCCCCAGCATTTT. Translating gives CASSSGQAAGPQHF. The entire variable domain, with the rest obtained from reference TRBV5-1 and TRBJ1-5, is as follows: KAGVTQTPRYLIKTRGQQVTLSCSPISGHRSVSWYQQTPGQGLQFLFEYFSETQRNKGNFPGRFSGRQFSNSRSEMNVSTLELGDSALYLCASSSGQAAGPQHFGDGTRLSIL.

This clonotype was recorded at least ten times. The rearrangement links TRBV18 to TRBJ2-3; the match to TRBD1 covers 10 bases. J was trimmed by 2 bases and V by 4 bases; bases with no gene match: 6. In germline, CDR1 is KGHSH, CDR2 LQKENI. The CDR3 consists of 16 residues. CDR3: CASSRLGQGYTDTQYF. The CDR3 DNA reads as TGTGCCAGCTCACGACTGGGACAGGGGTACACAGATACGCAGTATTTT.

This clonotype was seen many times. The V call is TRBV2, the J call TRBJ1-1; tentative D call: TRBD1 (5 bases). Germline V gives CDR1 SNHLY, CDR2 FYNNEI. The CDR3 covers 13 residues. V was shortened by 10 bases and J by 0 bases, with 12 bases between the two germline ends. DNA of the CDR3: TGTGCCACCAAACAGGACATGAACACTGAAGCTTTCTTT. Its translation: CATKQDMNTEAFF.

This clonotype was picked up many times. The chain carries TRBV2 and TRBJ1-2, with 7 bases lining up with TRBD1. V lost 6 bases, J lost 4 bases, and 11 bases stayed unmatched. This CDR3 contains 15 residues. Germline V CDR1 and CDR2: SNHLY, FYNNEI. In nucleotides, the CDR3 is TGTGCCAGCAGGACCACCGGGACAGTAGCCTATGGCTACACCTTC. This codes for CASRTTGTVAYGYTF.

This clonotype was counted at least ten times. The chain links TRBV2 to TRBJ1-2, with TRBD1 as a possible D gene (6 bases). Germline CDR1 SNHLY, CDR2 FYNNEI. The CDR3 is 15 residues long. Trimming shortened V by 5 bases and J by 6 bases, and 19 bases separated the two germline ends. The CDR3 reads CASSPTDIPGDGYTF. CDR3 in DNA: TGTGCCAGCAGTCCGACTGACATACCAGGGGATGGCTACACCTTC.

This clonotype has a handful of counts. The gene calls are TRBV7-9 and TRBJ1-4; no firm D call. The length of the CDR3 is 14 residues. The V gene lost 2 bases and the J gene lost 4 bases, with 8 bases spanning the gap. Per the germline V gene, CDR1 is SEHNR and CDR2 is FQNEAQ (reference sequence). As DNA, the CDR3 is TGTGCCAGCAGCTTACCGGGCAGTAATGAAAAACTGTTTTTT. Translating it yields CASSLPGSNEKLFF.

This chain connects TRBV6-4 to TRBJ1-2, with 8 bases aligning to TRBD1. Germline V gene lookup returns CDR1 MRHNA and CDR2 SNTAGT. The V gene end was trimmed by 0 bases and the J gene end by 2 bases; junction bases not matched to a gene: 8. This CDR3 has 17 amino acids. The CDR3 region is CASSDSKRTGMNYGYTF. DNA for the CDR3: TGTGCCAGCAGTGACTCGAAAAGGACAGGGATGAACTATGGCTACACCTTC.

The chain employs TRBV11-2 and TRBJ2-7; D ambiguous. Looked up from germline, CDR1 is SGHAT and CDR2 is FQNNGV. This CDR3 spans 16 amino acids. V was clipped by 1 base and J by 6 bases, with 19 bases between them. CDR3 amino acids: CASSLGVAADPFEQYF. The DNA for the CDR3 is TGTGCCAGCAGCTTAGGTGTGGCGGCAGATCCTTTCGAGCAGTACTTC.

The table lists this clonotype with many counts. This chain uses TRBV5-1 with TRBJ2-1; a weak D match, TRBD2 (5 bases). Trimming stripped 4 bases from V and 2 bases from J, with 13 bases between. Germline V lookup: CDR1 SGHRS, CDR2 YFSETQ. CDR3 length: 15 amino acids. CDR3 in DNA: TGCGCCAGCAGCCCGAATACCGGGACCTACAATGAGCAGTTCTTC. Encoded protein: CASSPNTGTYNEQFF.

There are many counts of this clonotype. This chain links TRBV5-1 with TRBJ2-7; 11 bases agree with TRBD2. CDR1 is SGHRS, CDR2 YFSETQ, per germline. This CDR3 is 16 amino acids long. V shed 4 bases, J shed 0 bases, and the junction held 6 bases outside the gene matches. The CDR3 sequence is CASSAGTSGLSYEQYF. CDR3 sequence (DNA): TGCGCCAGCAGCGCGGGGACTAGCGGACTCTCCTACGAGCAGTACTTC.

On this clonotype itself: One base away lies a much larger clone, so this may be a sequencing read error. V and J are TRBV2 and TRBJ1-1, with 7 nucleotides matching TRBD1. Germline V gives CDR1 SNHLY, CDR2 FYNNEI. The length of the CDR3 is 15 residues. DNA of the CDR3: TGTGCCAGCAGTGATAACAGGGGCAAGAACACTGGAGCTTTCTTT. Encoded protein: CASSDNRGKNTGAFF.

This clonotype was counted many times. The rearrangement joins TRBV6-2 or TRBV6-3 to TRBJ2-5, with D possibly TRBD1 on 5 matching bases. The CDR3 sequence is 16 residues long. V shed 5 bases and J shed 1 base, with 17 bases lying between them. Germline V CDR1 and CDR2: MNHEY, SVGEGT. CDR3 sequence (DNA): TGTGCCAGCAGTGAAGAGAGTGGGCAGGGCCAAGAGACCCAGTACTTC. It translates to CASSEESGQGQETQYF.

The V gene is TRBV15, the J gene TRBJ2-1; TRBD2 matches 8 bases. The germline gives CDR1 LNHNV, CDR2 YYDKDF (reference sequence). The CDR3 spans 16 residues. Losses at the gene ends were 0 bases for V and 6 bases for J; bases not matched to a gene: 7. CDR3 loop: CATSRDAGGLFNEQFF. CDR3 in DNA: TGTGCCACCAGCAGAGATGCGGGGGGCCTGTTCAATGAGCAGTTCTTC.

This clonotype was detected ten times or more. The chain is built from TRBV20-1 and TRBJ2-7; tentatively, D is TRBD2 (5 bases). Trimming removed 5 bases from V and 2 bases from J, with 19 bases in between. The germline CDR1 and CDR2 sequences are DFQATT and SNEGSKA (reference sequence). The CDR3 extends over 15 amino acids. The CDR3 region has the DNA TGCAGTGCTGCCGCCTCCGAGCGGATAGCCTACGAGCAGTACTTC. It is translated as CSAAASERIAYEQYF.

The J gene is TRBJ2-7, the V gene TRBV11-2; 7 bases match TRBD1. CDR3 length: 14 amino acids. V gave up 8 bases and J gave up 2 bases; unmatched junction bases: 9. The germline CDR1 and CDR2 sequences are SGHAT and FQNNGV. The chain's CDR3 is CASGPGTATYEQYF. CDR3 nucleotide sequence: TGTGCCAGCGGCCCTGGGACAGCCACCTACGAGCAGTACTTC.

At least ten counts were recorded for this clonotype. This chain connects TRBV12-3 or TRBV12-4 to TRBJ1-2; 8 nucleotides line up with TRBD1. This CDR3 comprises 14 residues. Losses at the gene ends were 6 bases for V and 6 bases for J; bases not matched to a gene: 9. The CDR3 DNA is TGTGCCAGCAGAGCCGGGACAGGAGGAGATGGCTACACCTTC. Translated: CASRAGTGGDGYTF.